These 5 T cell receptor beta chains came from one sample sequenced in a study of vaccination and CD4 T cells after COVID-19. Described treatment: approximately 11-day PBMC culture with coronavirus spike peptide pools or control peptides (ViraFEST assay). Their antigens are not known. The Oncomine TCR Beta short-read assay generated sequence data from the DNA of cultured CD4+ T cells. Via MiXCR, TCRdb re-called the PCR reads, giving one row per CDR3 protein. The table records 11,000 or so distinct CDR3 sequences, roughly 30% of them present only once. The sample consisted of CD4+ T cells from blood, cultured in vitro, taken before SARS-CoV-2 vaccination. The receptors shown here come from a human donor who received a COVID-19 vaccine.

The J gene is TRBJ1-2, the V gene TRBV5-4; a weak D match, TRBD1 (5 bases). Germline CDR1 and CDR2: SGHNT and YYREEE (reference sequence). CDR3 length equals 13 residues. Deletions cut 0 bases from V and 4 bases from J, with 7 bases between. CDR3 residues: CASSLGQLYGYTF. CDR3 coding DNA: TGTGCCAGCAGCTTGGGACAGCTCTATGGCTACACCTTC. Full variable domain (missing parts from reference TRBV5-4 and TRBJ1-2): ETGVTQSPTHLIKTRGQQVTLRCSSQSGHNTVSWYQQALGQGPQFIFQYYREEENGRGNFPPRFSGLQFPNYSSELNVNALELDDSALYLCASSLGQLYGYTFGSGTRLTVV.

This clonotype is judged medium-sized. The chain carries TRBV27 and TRBJ1-2; 9 bases are a match to TRBD1. With V trimmed by 4 bases and J by 8 bases, 5 bases remained unmatched. Germline assignment: CDR1 MNHEY and CDR2 SMNVEV (reference sequence). There are 13 residues in the CDR3. CDR3 DNA sequence: TGTGCCAGCAGTTACCGACAGGGGGGAGGCTACACCTTC. The encoded protein is CASSYRQGGGYTF.

In its sample, this clonotype was seen a few times. The chain employs TRBV7-9 and TRBJ1-2, with D maybe TRBD1 (5 bases). V lost 5 bases, J lost 7 bases, and 11 bases lay in between. The CDR3 is made up of 12 amino acids. Germline V gene sequence: CDR1 SEHNR, CDR2 FQNEAQ (reference sequence). The chain's CDR3 is CASSPGTTGYTF. As DNA, the CDR3 is TGTGCCAGCAGCCCCGGGACTACTGGCTACACCTTC.

This clonotype occurred a few times. At one end, the junction sequence differs from germline, possibly due to a read error. The DNA for the CDR3 is TGTGCCAGCGGTTACGCAGGCACAGATACGCAGTATTTT. This translates into CASGYAGTDTQYF. This sequence joins TRBV6-5 and TRBJ2-3, with D unclear. Per the germline V gene, CDR1 is MNHEY and CDR2 is SVGAGI. The CDR3 is 13 residues long.

As regards this clonotype: Germline is not matched at one junction end, which may reflect a read error. The J gene is TRBJ2-7, the V gene TRBV10-3; perhaps TRBD2 as D (5 bases). The germline V gene encodes CDR1 ENHRY and CDR2 SYGVKD. This CDR3 is built from 15 residues. CDR3 protein: CASSEGGWRAYEQYF. CDR3 DNA: TGTGCCAGCAGTGAGGGCGGGTGGAGAGCTTACGAGCAGTACTTC.